These 28 T cell receptor beta chains were all obtained from the same sample, sequenced in a study of immune cell composition in non-small cell lung cancer. Libraries were prepared by immunoSEQ multiplex PCR; TCRdb keeps only in-frame clonotypes and omits some of them. The top ten hold approximately 7.7% of the sample, which has about 7,500 clones, just under 70% seen once. Sequenced: lung tumor tissue. Source of these receptors: a human donor with non-small cell lung cancer.

This sequence joins TRBV4-1 and TRBJ1-2; D perhaps matches TRBD1 (6 bases). This CDR3 contains 15 residues. Looked up from germline, CDR1 is MGHRA and CDR2 is YSYEKL. Trimming stripped 4 bases from V and 4 bases from J, with 16 bases between. CDR3 sequence (DNA): TGCGCCAGCAGCCCTCAAGGGGGGGCAGGCTATGGCTACACCTTC. This encodes CASSPQGGAGYGYTF.

The J gene is TRBJ2-7, the V gene TRBV6-5; D might be TRBD1 (5 bases). CDR3 length equals 14 residues. CDR1 MNHEY and CDR2 SVGAGI come from the germline V gene. Between the trimmed V and J ends, which lost 8 bases and 0 bases, there was a span of 14 bases. CDR3 sequence: CASGLGQSSYEQYF. The DNA for the CDR3 is TGTGCCAGCGGTTTGGGGCAGAGCTCCTACGAGCAGTACTTC.

V usage is TRBV7-2 and J usage is TRBJ2-1, with a tentative D call TRBD2 (6 bases). Germline V lookup: CDR1 SGHTA, CDR2 FQGNSA. CDR3 size: 16 residues. Trimming removed 1 base from V and 6 bases from J, with 16 bases in between. The CDR3 coding sequence is TGTGCCAGCAGCTTAGGACAACTCAACGGGGGCAATGAGCAGTTCTTC. This codes for CASSLGQLNGGNEQFF.

There are a few counts of this clone. The rearrangement links TRBV18 to TRBJ1-1; D not certain. The CDR3 totals 12 residues. CDR1 KGHSH and CDR2 LQKENI come from the germline V gene. The V and J ends lost 6 bases and 3 bases respectively, with 8 bases between them. In DNA, the CDR3 is TGTGCCAGCTCGGATCGGGACACTGAAGCTTTCTTT. It is translated as CASSDRDTEAFF.

This chain links TRBV28 with TRBJ2-6; D might be TRBD2 (5 bases). The ends were cut back, 4 bases at V and 2 bases at J, with 9 bases in the middle. Germline loops: CDR1 MDHEN, CDR2 SYDVKM. CDR3 length equals 15 residues. CDR3 DNA: TGTGCCAGCAGTTCCGGGATCGCTGGGGCCAACGTCCTGACTTTC. This gives the protein CASSSGIAGANVLTF.

This clone was counted between two and nine times. The chain uses TRBV7-9 and TRBJ1-1; the match to TRBD1 covers 8 bases. Germline CDR1 SEHNR, CDR2 FQNEAQ (reference sequence). Germline trimming cut 1 base from V and 5 bases from J; bases unmatched to any gene: 6. There are 15 residues in the CDR3. The CDR3 loop is CASSLVGTGVTEAFF. In DNA, the CDR3 is TGTGCCAGCAGCTTAGTTGGGACAGGAGTAACTGAAGCTTTCTTT.

The chain carries TRBV6-4 and TRBJ1-1; maybe TRBD1 (5 bases). V gave up 2 bases and J gave up 1 base, with 11 bases separating them. This CDR3 is built from 15 residues. Germline V lookup: CDR1 MRHNA, CDR2 SNTAGT. The CDR3 reads CASSDTGTGNTEAFF. In DNA form, the CDR3 reads TGTGCCAGCAGTGACACGGGTACAGGGAACACTGAAGCTTTCTTT.

CDR3: CASSQEPGQGAIYEQYF. CDR3 nucleotide sequence: TGCGCCAGCAGCCAGGAACCGGGACAGGGGGCTATCTACGAGCAGTACTTC. The rearrangement joins TRBV4-1 to TRBJ2-7, with 12 bases fitting TRBD1. V was pared by 3 bases and J by 3 bases, with 9 bases of the junction left unmatched. Germline V CDR1 and CDR2: MGHRA, YSYEKL. The length of the CDR3 is 17 residues.

The chain is built from TRBV6-5 and TRBJ2-1; maybe TRBD1 (5 bases). CDR1 and CDR2 from the germline V gene are MNHEY and SVGAGI. The CDR3 spans 13 residues. V lost 6 bases to trimming and J lost 8 bases, with 14 bases between them. The CDR3 DNA follows: TGTGCCAGCAGGGAGCAGGGCGTCGATGAGCAGTTCTTC. The encoded protein is CASREQGVDEQFF.

This clone was detected only a few times. This chain links TRBV9 with TRBJ2-7; 7 positions agree with TRBD2. The CDR3 contains 15 residues. Germline V gene sequence: CDR1 SGDLS, CDR2 YYNGEE. V dropped 1 base and J dropped 4; count of bases not matched to a gene: 8. CDR3 sequence (DNA): TGTGCCAGCAGCGTAAGCGGCGGGAGTGCGTACGAGCAGTACTTC. Protein product: CASSVSGGSAYEQYF.

J is TRBJ1-1 and V is TRBV29-1, with D perhaps matching TRBD1 (5 bases). This CDR3 is built from 12 residues. V gave up 6 bases and J gave up 6 bases, with 14 bases separating them. The germline V gene has CDR1 SQVTM and CDR2 ANQGSEA. In DNA form, the CDR3 reads TGCAGCGTACTGCGGGGGAAGGCTGAAGCTTTCTTT. It translates to CSVLRGKAEAFF.

This clone came up a few times. The chain is built from TRBV5-4 and TRBJ1-2; D is perhaps TRBD1 (5 bases). This CDR3 is 14 amino acids long. Trimming pared 0 bases from V and 6 bases from J, leaving 12 bases between. Germline assignment: CDR1 SGHNT and CDR2 YYREEE (reference sequence). CDR3 bases: TGTGCCAGCAGCTTGGGGGCGGGGGTGGATGGCTACACCTTC. It encodes CASSLGAGVDGYTF.

In this sample, this clone turned up a few times. V usage is TRBV4-1 and J usage is TRBJ1-1, with D possibly TRBD1 on 6 matching bases. This CDR3 region has 16 residues. Germline V gene data show CDR1 as MGHRA and CDR2 as YSYEKL. V gave up 4 bases and J gave up 6 bases, with 21 bases separating them. The CDR3 here is CASSPRTTGDWPEAFF. Here the CDR3 DNA reads TGCGCCAGCAGCCCCAGAACGACAGGAGATTGGCCTGAAGCTTTCTTT.

This chain uses TRBV5-4 with TRBJ1-2; 8 nucleotides match TRBD1. There are 12 residues in the CDR3. Germline V gene lookup returns CDR1 SGHNT and CDR2 YYREEE (reference sequence). V shed 4 bases and J 8 bases; nucleotides not matched to a gene: 4. CDR3 in DNA: TGTGCCAGCAGCCCCAGGGGGCTCGGCTACACCTTC. Translating it yields CASSPRGLGYTF.

The chain uses TRBV4-2 and TRBJ1-1; D gene unclear. The CDR3 spans 13 residues. Trimming pared 1 base from V and 0 bases from J, leaving 3 bases between. Per germline, CDR1 LGHNA and CDR2 YNFKEQ. CDR3: CASSQAMNTEAFF. CDR3 coding DNA: TGTGCCAGCAGCCAAGCTATGAACACTGAAGCTTTCTTT.

The genes are TRBV10-3 and TRBJ1-6; 7 positions agree with TRBD1. Germline V gene sequence: CDR1 ENHRY, CDR2 SYGVKD. The CDR3 is made up of 15 amino acids. With 4 bases clipped from V and 8 bases from J, the junction kept 8 bases outside the gene matches. The CDR3 spells CAISGPTGDDSPLHF. The CDR3 coding sequence is TGTGCCATCAGTGGGCCTACAGGGGACGATTCACCCCTCCACTTT.

The V and J genes are TRBV11-2 and TRBJ2-1; D is possibly TRBD2 (6 bases). This CDR3 contains 13 residues. V was clipped by 6 bases and J by 5 bases, with 11 bases between them. Germline-derived CDR1 and CDR2 are SGHAT and FQNNGV. CDR3 sequence (DNA): TGTGCCAGCAGAGGGGACTCACACAATGAGCAGTTCTTC. It is translated as CASRGDSHNEQFF. Using reference TRBV11-2 and TRBJ2-1 for the parts outside the CDR3, the full variable domain is EAGVAQSPRYKIIEKRQSVAFWCNPISGHATLYWYQQILGQGPKLLIQFQNNGVVDDSQLPKDRFSAERLKGVDSTLKIQPAKLEDSAVYLCASRGDSHNEQFFGPGTRLTVL.

This clone showed up just a few times. The chain uses TRBV6-1 and TRBJ2-2, with 12 bases lining up with TRBD1. This CDR3 has 15 residues. CDR1 and CDR2 (germline): MNHNS, SASEGT. V was clipped by 8 bases and J by 6 bases; unmatched bases: 7. CDR3 coding DNA: TGTGCCAGCCTTTCCGGGACAGGGGGCGCCGGGGAGCTGTTTTTT. Its protein is CASLSGTGGAGELFF.

The rearrangement links TRBV6-1 to TRBJ1-1; unclear D gene. Trimming cost V 1 base and J 6 bases, with 12 bases left between them. CDR3 length: 14 residues. Germline values: CDR1 MNHNS, CDR2 SASEGT. CDR3 region: CASSEVGYESEAFF. CDR3 bases: TGTGCCAGCAGTGAAGTCGGGTATGAATCTGAAGCTTTCTTT.

V usage is TRBV19 and J usage is TRBJ1-3; unclear D gene. Trimming shortened V by 4 bases and J by 0 bases, and 10 bases separated the two germline ends. This CDR3 is 15 amino acids long. Germline V gives CDR1 LNHDA, CDR2 SQIVND (reference sequence). In nucleotides, the CDR3 is TGTGCCAGTAGTACGGACGGGAACTCTGGAAACACCATATATTTT. This gives the protein CASSTDGNSGNTIYF.

The chain employs TRBV5-1 and TRBJ2-7; tentatively, D is TRBD2 (6 bases). CDR1 SGHRS and CDR2 YFSETQ come from the germline V gene. Trimming cost V 0 bases and J 0 bases, with 10 bases left between them. The CDR3 has 15 residues. This CDR3 reads CASSLGLAVSYEQYF. The CDR3 nucleotides are TGCGCCAGCAGCTTGGGGTTAGCGGTCTCCTACGAGCAGTACTTC.

The V gene is TRBV5-1, the J gene TRBJ1-1; TRBD1 matches 7 bases. The ends lost 3 bases at V and 1 base at J; junction bases unmatched: 9. The germline V gene encodes CDR1 SGHRS and CDR2 YFSETQ. The CDR3 sequence is 16 residues long. Here the CDR3 reads CASSSLYRTGNTEAFF. Written as DNA, the CDR3 is TGCGCCAGCAGCTCGTTGTACCGGACAGGGAACACTGAAGCTTTCTTT.

The rearrangement links TRBV29-1 to TRBJ2-1; the match to TRBD2 covers 12 bases. Germline values: CDR1 SQVTM, CDR2 ANQGSEA. With 3 bases clipped from V and 9 bases from J, the junction kept 6 bases outside the gene matches. This CDR3 spans 14 amino acids. The CDR3 DNA sequence: TGCAGCGTTGATCGACTAGCGGGAGTGGGTGAGCAGTTCTTC. Its translation: CSVDRLAGVGEQFF.

V and J are TRBV6-5 and TRBJ2-7, with 8 positions matching TRBD1. This CDR3 contains 15 residues. V trimming: 5 bases; J trimming: 2 bases; junction bases outside the gene matches: 8. From germline, CDR1 is MNHEY and CDR2 SVGAGI. CDR3 sequence: CASSLQGANTYEQYF. Written as DNA, the CDR3 is TGTGCCAGCAGTCTTCAGGGGGCGAACACCTACGAGCAGTACTTC.

The CDR3 DNA reads TGTGCCAGCAGTCCTCTGGGGCCCTGGGGTTCACCCCTCCACTTT. This codes for CASSPLGPWGSPLHF. The chain carries TRBV6-5 and TRBJ1-6; D possibly corresponds to TRBD1 (5 bases). V lost 5 bases and J 9 bases, leaving 17 bases between the germline ends. CDR1 is MNHEY and CDR2 is SVGAGI in the germline V gene. This CDR3 has 15 amino acids.

This clone was seen only a few times. The chain joins TRBV5-8 to TRBJ2-3; 9 nucleotides align to TRBD2. V shed 4 bases, J shed 1 base, and the junction held 10 bases outside the gene matches. This CDR3 spans 17 amino acids. Per the germline V gene, CDR1 is SGHTS and CDR2 is YDEGEE. The CDR3 DNA reads as TGTGCCAGCAGCATTAGCGGGGGTCTATACGGCACAGATACGCAGTATTTT. It codes for CASSISGGLYGTDTQYF.

This rearrangement joins TRBV29-1 to TRBJ2-7; D is possibly TRBD1 (7 bases). The CDR3 covers 16 residues. Trimming took 4 bases from V and 0 from J, leaving 19 bases between them. CDR1 SQVTM and CDR2 ANQGSEA come from the germline V gene. The CDR3 region has the DNA TGCAGCGTTGGTCAAGTCGCGGGACAGCCCTCCTACGAGCAGTACTTC. Translated, it gives CSVGQVAGQPSYEQYF.

V usage is TRBV7-3 and J usage is TRBJ1-4; the D is unclear. The germline V and J ends were trimmed by 7 bases and 0 bases, with 6 bases remaining between them. Germline CDR1 reads SGHTA; CDR2 reads FQGTGA. The CDR3 totals 13 residues. Here the CDR3 reads CASTPATNEKLFF. The CDR3 DNA reads TGTGCCAGCACTCCGGCAACTAATGAAAAACTGTTTTTT.